The 17 T cell receptor beta chains given below trace back to one sample, sequenced in a study of read filtering for tumor transcriptome and immune sequencing. From roughly 390 ng of RNA, a library with molecular barcoded alpha/delta and beta/gamma adaptors was made. In TCRdb, the reads were re-called with MiXCR into one record per CDR3 protein. This table has tens of thousands of distinct CDR3 sequences, roughly 19% appearing once. Sequenced: a population of CD138-negative cells sorted from bone marrow. These receptors all come from a donor at least 40 years old with multiple myeloma.

As concerns this clonotype: One end of the junction is discordant with germline, which a read error may explain. V usage is TRBV12-3 or TRBV12-4 and J usage is TRBJ2-7, with a tentative D call TRBD1 (6 bases). This CDR3 region has 13 residues. Written as DNA, the CDR3 is TGCGCCAGCAGTCCGGGACACTCCTACGAGCAGTACTTC. As protein: CASSPGHSYEQYF.

For this clonotype: A much larger clone differs from this one at a single base, so this may be a read error. The CDR3 ends on some other residue instead of the conserved phenylalanine or tryptophan, so this is likely a read error. V usage is TRBV4-1 and J usage is TRBJ2-7, with 14 bases identical to TRBD2. V was clipped by 0 bases and J by 1 base; unmatched bases: 5. Germline-derived CDR1 and CDR2 are MGHRA and YSYEKL. This CDR3 has 18 amino acids. In DNA form, the CDR3 reads TGCGCCAGCAGCCAAGATACCGGGACTAGCGGGGGTTCCTACGAGCAGTACCTC. Protein: CASSQDTGTSGGSYEQYL.

There are many counts of this clonotype. CDR3 coding DNA: TGTGCCAGCAGCTTAGTGGGAGGGAACACCGGGGAGCTGTTTTTT. Its translation: CASSLVGGNTGELFF. This sequence joins TRBV7-3 and TRBJ2-2, with D maybe TRBD2 (6 bases). In germline, CDR1 is SGHTA, CDR2 FQGTGA. CDR3 length equals 15 residues. V shed 2 bases and J shed 1 base, with 8 bases lying between them.

This clonotype was counted at least ten times. This chain connects TRBV6-5 to TRBJ2-7; the D gene could be TRBD1 or TRBD2 (6 bases each). The germline V and J ends were trimmed by 5 bases and 7 bases, with 24 bases remaining between them. This CDR3 spans 16 amino acids. Germline CDR1 reads MNHEY; CDR2 reads SVGAGI. For the CDR3, the DNA is TGTGCCAGCAGTCACCAGCCGCCGGGGGCAGGACGGGAGCAGTACTTC. Its protein is CASSHQPPGAGREQYF.

This clonotype was counted only a few times. The chain is built from TRBV11-2 and TRBJ2-3; D is unclear. V was trimmed by 1 base and J by 0 bases, leaving 5 bases between them. CDR3 length: 14 amino acids. Per the germline V gene, CDR1 is SGHAT and CDR2 is FQNNGV. The CDR3 DNA sequence: TGTGCCAGCAGCTTAGCCACAAGCACAGATACGCAGTATTTT. Translating it yields CASSLATSTDTQYF.

This clonotype showed up many times. The gene calls are TRBV3-1 and TRBJ1-2; a weak D match, TRBD1 (5 bases). Per the germline V gene, CDR1 is LGHDT and CDR2 is YNNKEL (reference sequence). V gave up 0 bases and J gave up 4 bases, with 9 bases separating them. The CDR3 has 14 amino acids. The DNA for the CDR3 is TGTGCCAGCAGCCAAGATGCGACAGCCTATGGCTACACCTTC. This sequence encodes CASSQDATAYGYTF.

In its sample, this clonotype was seen many times. The chain recombines TRBV10-3 with TRBJ1-1; D possibly corresponds to TRBD1 (6 bases). The CDR3 runs 14 residues. Germline CDR1 ENHRY, CDR2 SYGVKD. The V and J ends lost 10 bases and 1 base respectively, with 16 bases between them. The CDR3 sequence: CATGPGAKNTEAFF. DNA for the CDR3: TGTGCCACCGGACCAGGGGCCAAGAACACTGAAGCTTTCTTT.

At least ten counts were recorded for this clonotype. The chain has TRBV25-1 and TRBJ2-1; 10 nucleotides match TRBD1. The germline V gene has CDR1 MGHDK and CDR2 SYGVNS. V lost 0 bases, J lost 8 bases, and 7 bases stayed unmatched. CDR3 length equals 16 residues. CDR3 sequence reads: CASSEYWTGGHDEQFF. In DNA form, the CDR3 reads TGTGCCAGCAGTGAATATTGGACAGGGGGGCATGATGAGCAGTTCTTC.

This clonotype was seen ten or more times. V usage is TRBV3-1 and J usage is TRBJ2-7; D call uncertain. Trimming shortened V by 3 bases and J by 5 bases, and 5 bases separated the two germline ends. The germline V gene encodes CDR1 LGHDT and CDR2 YNNKEL (reference sequence). This CDR3 has 11 residues. CDR3 protein: CASSHVDEQYF. DNA of the CDR3: TGTGCCAGCAGCCACGTTGACGAGCAGTACTTC.

This clonotype was detected many times. The chain recombines TRBV28 with TRBJ2-2; 8 bases line up with TRBD1. From germline, CDR1 is MDHEN and CDR2 SYDVKM. With 4 bases clipped from V and 0 bases from J, the junction kept 10 bases outside the gene matches. The CDR3 runs 18 residues. The CDR3 reads CASSSRQGILSNTGELFF. The DNA of the CDR3 is TGTGCCAGCAGTTCAAGACAGGGGATACTATCGAACACCGGGGAGCTGTTTTTT.

This clonotype is a singleton in its sample. V is TRBV5-1 and J is TRBJ1-1; the D gene is possibly TRBD1 (5 bases). This CDR3 comprises 15 residues. CDR1 is SGHRS and CDR2 is YFSETQ in the germline V gene. Trimming cost V 4 bases and J 1 base, with 14 bases left between them. CDR3 sequence: CASSPKGSPNTEAFF. The CDR3 nucleotides read TGCGCCAGCAGCCCCAAGGGGTCGCCGAACACTGAAGCTTTCTTT. The full variable domain, in which reference TRBV5-1 and TRBJ1-1 provide the parts outside the CDR3, is KAGVTQTPRYLIKTRGQQVTLSCSPISGHRSVSWYQQTPGQGLQFLFEYFSETQRNKGNFPGRFSGRQFSNSRSEMNVSTLELGDSALYLCASSPKGSPNTEAFFGQGTRLTVV.

The chain uses TRBV7-2 and TRBJ2-3, with 11 bases lining up with TRBD1. The CDR3 consists of 15 residues. V lost 5 bases and J lost 5; bases outside the gene matches: 6. CDR1 is SGHTA and CDR2 is FQGNSA in the germline V gene. Here the CDR3 reads CASSATGTGGDTQYF. DNA for the CDR3: TGTGCCAGCAGCGCAACCGGGACAGGGGGAGATACGCAGTATTTT. Full variable domain (remainder filled in from reference TRBV7-2 and TRBJ2-3): GAGVSQSPSNKVTEKGKDVELRCDPISGHTALYWYRQSLGQGLEFLIYFQGNSAPDKSGLPSDRFSAERTGGSVSTLTIQRTQQEDSAVYLCASSATGTGGDTQYFGPGTRLTVL.

The V call is TRBV5-6, the J call TRBJ2-7, with 7 bases fitting TRBD1. V lost 4 bases to trimming and J lost 0 bases; unmatched junction nucleotides: 10. The germline V gene encodes CDR1 SGHDT and CDR2 YYEEEE. The CDR3 is 16 residues long. The CDR3 here is CASSPRTGRFSYEQYF. The CDR3 nucleotides read TGTGCCAGCAGCCCAAGGACAGGCCGTTTCTCCTACGAGCAGTACTTC.

This clonotype was counted many times. The rearrangement links TRBV4-2 to TRBJ1-2; D is perhaps TRBD1 (5 bases). Germline values: CDR1 LGHNA, CDR2 YNFKEQ. The CDR3 is 14 residues long. Trimming stripped 0 bases from V and 2 bases from J, with 7 bases between. CDR3 DNA sequence: TGTGCCAGCAGCCAAGATCCAGGGAACTATGGCTACACCTTC. This translates into CASSQDPGNYGYTF.

The chain is built from TRBV2 and TRBJ1-1; 12 bases agree with TRBD1. With 6 bases clipped from V and 1 base from J, the junction kept 6 bases outside the gene matches. The CDR3 is made up of 16 amino acids. The germline gives CDR1 SNHLY, CDR2 FYNNEI. In DNA form, the CDR3 reads TGTGCCAGCAGGGCTGGGACAGGGGGCCCGAACACTGAAGCTTTCTTT. Translation: CASRAGTGGPNTEAFF.

This clonotype was counted ten times or more. The V gene is TRBV7-9, the J gene TRBJ2-2; 7 bases align to TRBD2. This CDR3 comprises 14 residues. Germline V gene sequence: CDR1 SEHNR, CDR2 FQNEAQ (reference sequence). In DNA form, the CDR3 reads TGTGGCACGGCGGGAGCCGGGGTCACCGGGGAGCTGTTTTTT. It translates to CGTAGAGVTGELFF. The full variable domain, in which reference TRBV7-9 and TRBJ2-2 provide the parts outside the CDR3, is DTGVSQNPRHKITKRGQNVTFRCDPISEHNRLYWYRQTLGQGPEFLTYFQNEAQLEKSRLLSDRFSAERPKGSFSTLEIQRTEQGDSAMYLCGTAGAGVTGELFFGEGSRLTVL.

This clonotype has at least ten counts. This chain connects TRBV7-9 to TRBJ2-7; the D gene is possibly TRBD1 (5 bases). The CDR3 consists of 15 residues. Trimming removed 0 bases from V and 5 bases from J, with 14 bases in between. Germline CDR1 is SEHNR and CDR2 is FQNEAQ (reference sequence). DNA for the CDR3: TGTGCCAGCAGCTTAGCAGGGGCGTCGCAGGACGAGCAGTACTTC. It encodes CASSLAGASQDEQYF. Supplemented by reference TRBV7-9 and TRBJ2-7, the full variable domain reads DTGVSQNPRHKITKRGQNVTFRCDPISEHNRLYWYRQTLGQGPEFLTYFQNEAQLEKSRLLSDRFSAERPKGSFSTLEIQRTEQGDSAMYLCASSLAGASQDEQYFGPGTRLTVT.